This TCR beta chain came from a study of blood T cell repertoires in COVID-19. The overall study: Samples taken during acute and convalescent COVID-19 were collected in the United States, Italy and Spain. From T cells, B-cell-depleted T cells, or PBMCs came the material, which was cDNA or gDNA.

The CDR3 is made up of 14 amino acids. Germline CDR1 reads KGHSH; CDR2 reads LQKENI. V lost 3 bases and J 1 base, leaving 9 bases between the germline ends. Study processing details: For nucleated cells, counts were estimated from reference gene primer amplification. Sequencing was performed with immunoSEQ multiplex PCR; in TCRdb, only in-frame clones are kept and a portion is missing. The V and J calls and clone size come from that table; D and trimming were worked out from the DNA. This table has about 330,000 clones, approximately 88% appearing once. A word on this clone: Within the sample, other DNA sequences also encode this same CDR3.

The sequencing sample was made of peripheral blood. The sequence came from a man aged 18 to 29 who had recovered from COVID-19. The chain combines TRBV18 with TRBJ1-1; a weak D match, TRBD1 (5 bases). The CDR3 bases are TGTGCCAGCTCACCGGGGCCAGGGAACACTGAAGCTTTCTTT. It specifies CASSPGPGNTEAFF.